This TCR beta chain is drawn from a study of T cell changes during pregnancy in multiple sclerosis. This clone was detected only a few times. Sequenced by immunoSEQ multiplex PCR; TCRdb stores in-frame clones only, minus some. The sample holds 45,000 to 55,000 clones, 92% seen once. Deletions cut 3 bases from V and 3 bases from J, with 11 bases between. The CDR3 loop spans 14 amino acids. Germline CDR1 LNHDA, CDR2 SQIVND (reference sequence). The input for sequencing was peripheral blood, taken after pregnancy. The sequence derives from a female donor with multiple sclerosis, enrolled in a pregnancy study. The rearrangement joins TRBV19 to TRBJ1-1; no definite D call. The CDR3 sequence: CASSIVRGDTEAFF. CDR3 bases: TGTGCCAGTAGTATTGTCCGGGGAGACACTGAAGCTTTCTTT.